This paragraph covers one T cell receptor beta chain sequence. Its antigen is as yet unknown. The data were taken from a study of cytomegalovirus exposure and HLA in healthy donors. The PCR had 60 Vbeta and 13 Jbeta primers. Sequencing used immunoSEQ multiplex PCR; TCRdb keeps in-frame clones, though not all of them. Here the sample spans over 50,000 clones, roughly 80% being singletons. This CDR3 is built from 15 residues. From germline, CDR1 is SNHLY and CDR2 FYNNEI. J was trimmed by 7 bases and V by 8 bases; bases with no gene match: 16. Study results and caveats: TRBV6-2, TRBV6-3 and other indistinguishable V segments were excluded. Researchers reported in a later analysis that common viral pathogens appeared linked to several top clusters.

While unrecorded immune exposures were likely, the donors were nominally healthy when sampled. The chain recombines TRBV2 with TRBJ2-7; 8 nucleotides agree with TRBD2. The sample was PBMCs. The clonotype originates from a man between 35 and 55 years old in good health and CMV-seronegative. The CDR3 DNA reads TGTGCCAGCGGGGACCATCGGGGGGGGGCGGTGGAGCAGTACTTC. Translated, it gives CASGDHRGGAVEQYF.